This T cell receptor (beta chain) was captured in a study of T cells in Graves' hyperthyroidism and ophthalmopathy. TCR beta CDR3 sequences were amplified from RNA transcripts. The HTBI primer set served for first-round RT-PCR of the TCR CDR3. TCRdb recomputed calls from the multiplex PCR reads with MiXCR, one row per CDR3 protein. Counted here are approximately 690,000 distinct CDR3 sequences, about 14% occurring once; the ten biggest clones make up about an eighth. Overall study results and limits: Most thyroid-expanded clonotypes above 0.001 were also found in blood.

Trimming took 4 bases from V and 11 from J; bases not matched to a gene: 16. The CDR3 runs 14 residues. Germline CDR1 is DFQATT and CDR2 is SNEGSKA (reference sequence). This clonotype occurred a few times. Its antigen is still unknown. The sequence was obtained from a woman aged 50 to 65 with Graves' ophthalmopathy. The genes are TRBV20-1 and TRBJ2-5; 7 bases line up with TRBD1. Sample: blood. CDR3 in amino acids: CSAKGVEQGSKQYF. The CDR3 nucleotides read TGCAGTGCTAAAGGAGTTGAACAGGGGTCGAAACAGTACTTC.